Described below is a single T cell receptor beta chain sequence and its context. Unique molecular identifiers featured in how the TCRbeta library was prepared. TCRdb reanalysed the PCR reads using MiXCR and keeps one entry per CDR3 protein. The repertoire includes around 530,000 distinct CDR3 sequences, roughly 33% of them detected once, and 2% to 3% sits in the top ten. The source of the sample is a study of T-cell reconstitution after alpha-beta-depleted transplantation in children. V lost 4 bases, J lost 1 base, and 10 bases lay in between. The germline CDR1 and CDR2 sequences are SQVTM and ANQGSEA. CDR3 length equals 13 residues.

This specimen was PBMCs from the stem cell graft donor, taken from the stem cell graft. The sequence was collected from a human donor who donated a stem cell graft to a child with aplastic anemia. The rearrangement joins TRBV29-1 to TRBJ1-1; perhaps TRBD1 as D (6 bases). The CDR3 is CSVVRQANTEAFF. The CDR3 DNA reads TGCAGCGTTGTAAGACAGGCGAACACTGAAGCTTTCTTT.